Below are 20 T cell receptor beta chains sequenced from a single sample in a study of blood T cells in healthy people across ages. A second roughly 6 to 11 cycle PCR used barcoded and J-beta primers. One entry per CDR3 protein, called by TCRdb with MiXCR from the 5' RACE reads. Of about 800,000 distinct CDR3 sequences in the sample, about 25% were seen once. This sample was shared with a second study, whose subject was T cells of mothers and their children.

The specimen was blood. Receptors were obtained from a boy aged 10-17 years in good health.

This CDR3 is CASSLAAVGEQYF. In DNA form, the CDR3 reads TGTGCCAGCAGCTTAGCCGCGGTTGGCGAGCAGTACTTC. The rearrangement links TRBV7-9 to TRBJ2-5; D not resolved. The J call could be wrong; TRBJ2-7 is a better fit for the DNA end. CDR3 size: 13 residues. From germline, CDR1 is SEHNR and CDR2 FQNEAQ (reference sequence).

The rearrangement uses TRBV25-1 and TRBJ1-1; 7 bases align to TRBD1. The CDR3 spans 15 residues. The germline V gene encodes CDR1 MGHDK and CDR2 SYGVNS. V lost 2 bases to trimming and J lost 4 bases; unmatched junction nucleotides: 7. CDR3 residues: CASSETKGASTEAFF. Here the CDR3 DNA reads TGTGCCAGCAGTGAAACAAAGGGGGCGAGCACTGAAGCTTTCTTT. The full variable domain, its missing parts supplied by reference TRBV25-1 and TRBJ1-1, is EADIYQTPRYLVIGTGKKITLECSQTMGHDKMYWYQQDPGMELHLIHYSYGVNSTEKGDLSSESTVSRIRTEHFPLTLESARPSHTSQYLCASSETKGASTEAFFGQGTRLTVV.

This clonotype was seen only a few times. The genes are TRBV20-1 and TRBJ2-5, with 7 bases matching TRBD2. V gave up 6 bases and J gave up 4 bases; unmatched junction bases: 11. This CDR3 spans 14 amino acids. Germline lookup yields CDR1 DFQATT and CDR2 SNEGSKA (reference sequence). The CDR3 protein is CSAPSPREAETQYF. The CDR3 bases are TGCAGTGCCCCTAGTCCCCGGGAGGCAGAGACCCAGTACTTC.

This rearrangement joins TRBV4-3 to TRBJ2-3; a weak D match, TRBD2 (5 bases). In germline, CDR1 is LGHNA, CDR2 YSLEER. The length of the CDR3 is 14 residues. V was shortened by 0 bases and J by 4 bases, with 8 bases between the two germline ends. The CDR3 bases are TGCGCCAGCAGCCAAGAGAGGGCCGCAGATACGCAGTATTTT. Protein: CASSQERAADTQYF.

This clonotype has a handful of counts. The genes are TRBV4-3 and TRBJ2-5; D possibly corresponds to TRBD1 (6 bases). Germline V gives CDR1 LGHNA, CDR2 YSLEER. The length of the CDR3 is 16 residues. The germline V and J ends were trimmed by 6 bases and 4 bases, with 21 bases remaining between them. The CDR3: CASREQGRQGGETQYF. The DNA of the CDR3 is TGCGCCAGCAGGGAGCAGGGGCGCCAAGGGGGAGAGACCCAGTACTTC.

The chain joins TRBV6-5 to TRBJ1-2, with 8 bases lining up with TRBD1. The germline gives CDR1 MNHEY, CDR2 SVGAGI. The CDR3 covers 15 residues. The V segment lost 5 bases and the J segment 4 bases; nucleotides outside the gene matches: 9. This chain's CDR3 is CASSDPGQAFYGYTF. CDR3 in DNA: TGTGCCAGCAGTGATCCGGGACAGGCTTTCTATGGCTACACCTTC.

The gene calls are TRBV28 and TRBJ2-1; the match to TRBD2 covers 7 bases. Germline assignment: CDR1 MDHEN and CDR2 SYDVKM. This CDR3 is built from 16 residues. V gave up 6 bases and J gave up 1 base; unmatched junction bases: 9. The CDR3 nucleotides are TGTGCCAGCAGCATTAGGGGACTACAATCCTACAATGAGCAGTTCTTC. It codes for CASSIRGLQSYNEQFF.

This clonotype was seen a handful of times. V usage is TRBV10-3 and J usage is TRBJ2-7; D possibly corresponds to TRBD2 (5 bases). The germline V and J ends were trimmed by 3 bases and 2 bases, with 14 bases remaining between them. The CDR3 contains 15 residues. From germline, CDR1 is ENHRY and CDR2 SYGVKD. The CDR3 region has the DNA TGTGCCATCAGTGATTGGCGGGTCGGAACCTACGAGCAGTACTTC. It yields the protein CAISDWRVGTYEQYF.

This clonotype was detected only once. The chain is built from TRBV11-2 and TRBJ1-2, with D possibly matching TRBD1 (5 bases). The V and J ends lost 4 bases and 14 bases respectively, with 14 bases between them. The germline gives CDR1 SGHAT, CDR2 FQNNGV. The CDR3 is made up of 11 amino acids. The CDR3 loop reads CASSSRGTTTF. CDR3 nucleotide sequence: TGTGCCAGCAGCTCTAGGGGAACAACAACCTTC.

V and J are TRBV4-3 and TRBJ1-3, with D uncertain. V was clipped by 0 bases and J by 0 bases, with 9 bases between them. The germline V gene has CDR1 LGHNA and CDR2 YSLEER. CDR3 length equals 16 residues. The DNA for the CDR3 is TGCGCCAGCAGCCAAGATCGGATTAGCTCTGGAAACACCATATATTTT. Its translation: CASSQDRISSGNTIYF.

J is TRBJ2-5 and V is TRBV7-8, with D possibly being TRBD2 (6 bases). The end of the DNA fits TRBJ2-1 better, so the J call may be wrong. The CDR3 totals 16 residues. Germline V lookup: CDR1 SGHVS, CDR2 FQNEAQ. The CDR3 nucleotides are TGTGCCAGCAGCTTAGTGGCGGGACCTTTACTAAATGAGCAGTTCTTC. This encodes CASSLVAGPLLNEQFF.

The chain recombines TRBV7-2 with TRBJ1-6, with no clear D. CDR3 length: 13 residues. Between the trimmed V and J ends, which lost 3 bases and 9 bases, there was a span of 9 bases. Germline CDR1 and CDR2: SGHTA and FQGNSA. CDR3 nucleotides: TGTGCCAGCAGCTTTGAAGGAATTTCACCCCTCCACTTT. Protein product: CASSFEGISPLHF.

This clonotype turned up a few times. This rearrangement joins TRBV7-9 to TRBJ2-5; 14 bases line up with TRBD2. The V gene end was trimmed by 4 bases and the J gene end by 9 bases; junction bases not matched to a gene: 10. Germline V gives CDR1 SEHNR, CDR2 FQNEAQ (reference sequence). The length of the CDR3 is 16 residues. CDR3 DNA: TGTGCCAGCAGCTCCGGGGCCGGGACTAGCGGGAGAGCCCAGTACTTC. Its translation: CASSSGAGTSGRAQYF. The variable domain in full, completed from reference TRBV7-9 and TRBJ2-5, reads DTGVSQNPRHKITKRGQNVTFRCDPISEHNRLYWYRQTLGQGPEFLTYFQNEAQLEKSRLLSDRFSAERPKGSFSTLEIQRTEQGDSAMYLCASSSGAGTSGRAQYFGPGTRLLVL.

This chain links TRBV28 with TRBJ1-1, with D tentatively TRBD1 (5 bases). V shed 5 bases and J shed 14 bases, with 21 bases lying between them. This CDR3 contains 13 residues. The germline V gene has CDR1 MDHEN and CDR2 SYDVKM. The CDR3 sequence is CASSQPGLQTAFF. The CDR3 nucleotides read TGTGCCAGCAGTCAACCGGGACTTCAAACGGCCTTCTTT.

This clonotype came up a few times. The gene calls are TRBV29-1 and TRBJ1-2; D is unclear. There are 12 residues in the CDR3. The germline gives CDR1 SQVTM, CDR2 ANQGSEA. V was cut by 0 bases and J by 7 bases, with 9 bases left in between. CDR3 coding DNA: TGCAGCGTTGAAGATTACGGAGTTGGCTACACCTTC. This sequence encodes CSVEDYGVGYTF.

V gene TRBV25-1 combines with J gene TRBJ2-5; D possibly corresponds to TRBD1 (6 bases). The ends were cut back, 3 bases at V and 5 bases at J, with 19 bases in the middle. The CDR3 is 16 residues long. CDR1 and CDR2 (germline): MGHDK, SYGVNS. The CDR3 reads CASSEGTTGNGETQYF. CDR3 nucleotides: TGTGCCAGCAGTGAGGGAACCACAGGGAATGGGGAGACCCAGTACTTC.

V and J are TRBV2 and TRBJ2-5; no firm D call. This CDR3 has 11 residues. Trimming took 11 bases from V and 5 from J, leaving 12 bases between them. Looked up from germline, CDR1 is SNHLY and CDR2 is FYNNEI. This CDR3 is CARLVGETQYF. For the CDR3, the DNA is TGTGCCCGACTGGTAGGGGAGACCCAGTACTTC.

This clonotype was seen only a few times. This rearrangement joins TRBV27 to TRBJ1-4; D is ambiguous. The CDR3 extends over 15 amino acids. V dropped 3 bases and J dropped 3 bases, with 11 bases sitting between them. Germline V lookup: CDR1 MNHEY, CDR2 SMNVEV (reference sequence). As DNA, the CDR3 is TGTGCCAGCAGTTTCGCAAGGGAATCTAATGAAAAACTGTTTTTT. Its protein product is CASSFARESNEKLFF.

This clonotype was seen more than once but under ten times. The V gene is TRBV7-8, the J gene TRBJ1-4, with D hard to call. The CDR3 covers 17 residues. CDR1 SGHVS and CDR2 FQNEAQ come from the germline V gene. V was cut by 1 base and J by 2 bases, with 14 bases left in between. The CDR3 here is CASSLEGSGFTNEKLFF. The CDR3 DNA reads as TGTGCCAGCAGCTTAGAGGGTAGTGGGTTCACTAATGAAAAACTGTTTTTT.

This chain connects TRBV27 to TRBJ2-7; 7 bases fit TRBD2. The CDR3 sequence is 13 residues long. The V gene end was trimmed by 6 bases and the J gene end by 3 bases; junction bases not matched to a gene: 5. CDR1 is MNHEY, CDR2 SMNVEV, per germline (reference sequence). The CDR3 DNA follows: TGTGCCAGCAGCCCAGCGGGAAACTACGAGCAGTACTTC. Protein sequence: CASSPAGNYEQYF.